This is a list of T cell receptor beta chains from one sample in a study of cytomegalovirus exposure and HLA in healthy donors. Produced via immunoSEQ multiplex PCR; TCRdb's table is partial and in-frame only. The repertoire holds roughly 150,000 clones, with 85% to 90% as singletons. Input material: PBMCs. The receptors shown here come from a man aged 18 to 30 in good health and CMV-seronegative. Each CDR3 is given with its conserved first and last residue.

J gene,V gene,CDR3 protein
TRBJ2-7,TRBV4-1,CASSQDGGTEQYF
TRBJ1-2,TRBV30,CAWSVLQRERYTF
TRBJ2-2,TRBV5-1,CASSSLTGETGELFF
TRBJ2-3,TRBV7-9,CASSLSGSSDTQYF
TRBJ2-3,TRBV2,CASDGGADTQYF
TRBJ1-2,TRBV6-1,CASSERGSNYGYTF
TRBJ2-1,TRBV18,CASSLPTSGGDSEQFF
TRBJ1-1,TRBV5-1,CASSFTGETEAFF
TRBJ1-1,TRBV7-6,CASSYYGAKNTEAFF
TRBJ2-3,TRBV27,CASSSFTDTQYF
TRBJ2-5,TRBV2,CASSLDSPQETQYF
TRBJ2-7,TRBV28,CASSSPLTGGYEQYF
TRBJ1-1,TRBV5-1,CASSLAGQTNTEAFF
TRBJ1-4,TRBV6-5,CASSYSPDRDEKLFF
TRBJ2-1,TRBV9,CASSVGQGDEQFF
TRBJ1-2,TRBV14,CASSQAYLGVGYTF
TRBJ2-2,TRBV4-1,CASSQNVGSTGELFF
TRBJ2-5,TRBV5-4,CASSNRQGAPETQYF
TRBJ1-4,TRBV7-9,CASSPGTTNEKLFF
TRBJ2-6,TRBV7-2,CASSLPLGANVLTF
TRBJ2-3,TRBV7-9,CASSLWLAGVSDTQYF
TRBJ2-2,TRBV5-1,CASSLRGVNTGELFF
TRBJ1-2,TRBV15,CATSRDLGGYGYTF
TRBJ2-1,TRBV2,CASRPATSGTYNEQFF
TRBJ2-7,TRBV11-2,CASSTTGGYEQYF
TRBJ1-1,TRBV7-6,CASSPGTGDTEAFF